The 15 T cell receptor beta chains in this list originate from one sample, sequenced in a study of molecular identifiers for immune sequencing clone quantification. A single record per CDR3 protein comes from TCRdb applying MiXCR to the PCR reads. Of approximately 500,000 distinct CDR3 sequences listed, about 25% are singletons. Sample: naive CD8+ T cells from blood, with Jurkat cell RNA spiked in. Described subset: FACS-sorted CD8+CD4-CCR7+CD45RA+ naive T cells. These receptors all come from a human donor in good health. Some libraries in this study had Jurkat cell RNA spiked in.

V and J are TRBV6-5 and TRBJ2-2, with 7 bases matching TRBD1. This CDR3 is built from 14 residues. The V gene's germline CDR1 is MNHEY and CDR2 SVGAGI. With 8 bases clipped from V and 4 bases from J, the junction kept 7 bases outside the gene matches. CDR3 nucleotides: TGTGCCAGCGGCCCCACAGGGGTCACCGGGGAGCTGTTTTTT. Its protein product is CASGPTGVTGELFF.

In regard to this clonotype: This may be a read error: a much more frequent sequence differs by one nucleotide. This chain connects TRBV9 to TRBJ2-3; 9 bases line up with TRBD2. The CDR3 covers 14 residues. The germline gives CDR1 SGDLS, CDR2 YYNGEE. CDR3 residues: CASSSLAGTDAQYF. In DNA, the CDR3 is TGTGCCAGCAGTTCACTAGCGGGCACAGATGCGCAGTATTTT. Based on the CDR3 plus reference TRBV9 and TRBJ2-3, the full variable domain is DSGVTQTPKHLITATGQRVTLRCSPRSGDLSVYWYQQSLDQGLQFLIQYYNGEERAKGNILERFSAQQFPDLHSELNLSSLELGDSALYFCASSSLAGTDAQYFGPGTRLTVL.

The J gene is TRBJ2-1, the V gene TRBV11-2, with 8 bases lining up with TRBD2. This CDR3 is built from 13 residues. V lost 3 bases and J lost 10; bases outside the gene matches: 5. CDR1 and CDR2 from the germline V gene are SGHAT and FQNNGV. As DNA, the CDR3 is TGTGCCAGCAGCTTGGGACTAGAAAACGAGCAGTTCTTC. It codes for CASSLGLENEQFF.

The table lists this clonotype with a few counts. This chain connects TRBV6-5 to TRBJ2-2, with D hard to call. Germline-derived CDR1 and CDR2 are MNHEY and SVGAGI. Trimming took 3 bases from V and 7 from J, leaving 9 bases between them. This CDR3 has 13 amino acids. CDR3 amino acids: CASSYPGFGELFF. The CDR3 coding sequence is TGTGCCAGCAGTTATCCGGGTTTCGGGGAGCTGTTTTTT.

The V gene is TRBV29-1, the J gene TRBJ2-1; D remains unclear. V was pared by 6 bases and J by 7 bases, with 13 bases between. Per germline, CDR1 SQVTM and CDR2 ANQGSEA. CDR3 length: 12 amino acids. The CDR3 reads CSVRPQLNEQFF. In DNA form, the CDR3 reads TGCAGCGTGAGGCCGCAGTTGAATGAGCAGTTCTTC.

There are many counts of this clonotype. The V call is TRBV24-1, the J call TRBJ2-1, with a possible D match to TRBD2 (6 bases). Trimming cost V 0 bases and J 7 bases, with 15 bases left between them. This CDR3 is built from 16 residues. Looked up from germline, CDR1 is KGHDR and CDR2 is SFDVKD. For the CDR3, the DNA is TGTGCCACCAGTGATTTGCAGTTCGCTAGCGAAAATGAGCAGTTCTTC. This translates into CATSDLQFASENEQFF.

Of note for this clonotype: The final CDR3 position lacks the conserved phenylalanine or tryptophan, pointing to a likely read error. The chain combines TRBV27 with TRBJ2-5, with D possibly being TRBD2 (6 bases). V lost 3 bases and J 1 base, leaving 9 bases between the germline ends. Per the germline V gene, CDR1 is MNHEY and CDR2 is SMNVEV (reference sequence). The CDR3 covers 14 residues. The DNA for the CDR3 is TGTGCCAGCAGTTTCGCGGGGACCCAAGAGACCCAGTACCTC. Translating gives CASSFAGTQETQYL.

The V gene is TRBV6-2 or TRBV6-3, the J gene TRBJ1-2; the D is unclear. The CDR3 has 16 amino acids. Trimming shortened V by 4 bases and J by 5 bases, and 20 bases separated the two germline ends. Germline V gene data show CDR1 as MNHEY and CDR2 as SVGEGT. The CDR3 region has the DNA TGTGCCAGCAGTTTGGCAGACACCTCTTTCTGGTATGGCTACACCTTC. Amino acid sequence: CASSLADTSFWYGYTF.

This clonotype was seen a handful of times. As the CDR3 is not closed by the conserved phenylalanine or tryptophan, this likely results from a read error. The V and J genes are TRBV24-1 and TRBJ2-3, with D perhaps TRBD1 or TRBD2 (5 bases each). In germline, CDR1 is KGHDR, CDR2 SFDVKD. The V end was cut by 3 bases, the J end by 5 bases, with 8 bases between. The CDR3 spans 13 residues. CDR3 sequence reads: CATSDGDGDTQYL. For the CDR3, the DNA is TGTGCCACCAGTGATGGGGACGGAGATACGCAGTATTTA.

This clonotype is a singleton in its sample. A read error may be the cause here, since a much bigger clone is one base away. The rearrangement links TRBV7-6 to TRBJ2-7; D is possibly TRBD1 (5 bases). Germline lookup yields CDR1 SGHVS and CDR2 FNYEAQ. The CDR3 runs 13 residues. As DNA, the CDR3 is TGTGCCAGCGGCTTAGAATGGGGCAACGAGCAGTACTTC. It encodes CASGLEWGNEQYF. Looking up the rest from reference TRBV7-6 and TRBJ2-7 gives the full variable domain: GAGVSQSPRYKVTKRGQDVALRCDPISGHVSLYWYRQALGQGPEFLTYFNYEAQQDKSGLPNDRFSAERPEGSISTLTIQRTEQRDSAMYRCASGLEWGNEQYFGPGTRLTVT.

The chain is built from TRBV7-7 and TRBJ1-1; no reliable D call. This CDR3 spans 13 amino acids. Trimming removed 3 bases from V and 1 base from J, with 6 bases in between. Germline loops: CDR1 SSHAT, CDR2 FNYEAQ (reference sequence). The CDR3: CASSFRQNTEAFF. The CDR3 nucleotides read TGTGCCAGCAGCTTTCGACAGAACACTGAAGCTTTCTTT.

At least ten counts were recorded for this clonotype. This rearrangement joins TRBV7-2 to TRBJ2-1, with 8 bases identical to TRBD1. Trimming took 7 bases from V and 7 from J; bases not matched to a gene: 12. Germline V gene lookup returns CDR1 SGHTA and CDR2 FQGNSA. The CDR3 runs 15 residues. The CDR3: CASTPLAGGLNEQFF. The CDR3 DNA sequence: TGTGCCAGCACCCCATTGGCAGGGGGCTTGAATGAGCAGTTCTTC.

V usage is TRBV5-1 and J usage is TRBJ2-3; 12 nucleotides agree with TRBD1. V was clipped by 2 bases and J by 5 bases; unmatched bases: 3. The CDR3 is made up of 15 amino acids. Germline V CDR1 and CDR2: SGHRS, YFSETQ. The CDR3 DNA reads TGCGCCAGCAGCTTCGGGACAGGGGGCATAGATACGCAGTATTTT. It encodes CASSFGTGGIDTQYF. Based on the CDR3 plus reference TRBV5-1 and TRBJ2-3, the full variable domain is KAGVTQTPRYLIKTRGQQVTLSCSPISGHRSVSWYQQTPGQGLQFLFEYFSETQRNKGNFPGRFSGRQFSNSRSEMNVSTLELGDSALYLCASSFGTGGIDTQYFGPGTRLTVL.

This clonotype was detected a few times. The chain recombines TRBV24-1 with TRBJ2-3; 7 bases map to TRBD1. CDR3 length equals 13 residues. Germline-derived CDR1 and CDR2 are KGHDR and SFDVKD. Losses at the gene ends were 7 bases for V and 6 bases for J; bases not matched to a gene: 6. The DNA of the CDR3 is TGTGCCACCAGGGACAGGAATTGGGATACGCAGTATTTT. Protein: CATRDRNWDTQYF.

The CDR3 protein is CASGVSTINKQFF. The CDR3 DNA reads TGTGCCAGCGGAGTTTCGACGATCAATAAACAGTTCTTC. The chain employs TRBV7-2 and TRBJ2-1; D is unresolved. V was shortened by 8 bases and J by 13 bases, with 21 bases between the two germline ends. Germline assignment: CDR1 SGHTA and CDR2 FQGNSA. This CDR3 comprises 13 residues.